The clone carrying this T cell receptor (beta chain) has only one observation. Cohort placement rested on clinical history that participants reported themselves. Cohort 3 donors were reported recovered after two negative PCRs, clearance, or symptom resolution. This specimen belongs to a study of blood T cell repertoires in COVID-19. Study-level background: PBMCs, B-cell-depleted T cells, or T cells were the source of the cDNA or gDNA that made up the material.

Germline lookup yields CDR1 MNHEY and CDR2 SVGAGI. The J segment lost 0 bases and the V segment lost 8 bases, leaving 6 bases of the junction unmatched. CDR3 length: 14 residues. Profiled with immunoSEQ multiplex PCR; TCRdb holds only in-frame clones, not every one. Of hundreds of thousands of clones listed, approximately 90% are singletons. Sequencing was done on a sample of PBMCs or T cells enriched from blood (not recorded which). This sequence originates from a woman aged 18-35 years who had recovered from COVID-19. V usage is TRBV6-5 and J usage is TRBJ2-7; 8 bases are a match to TRBD2. The CDR3 sequence is CASRGAGDSYEQYF. The CDR3 nucleotides are TGTGCCAGCCGAGGAGCGGGGGACTCCTACGAGCAGTACTTC.